The rows below give T cell receptor beta chains drawn from one sample of a study of T-cell reconstitution after alpha-beta-depleted transplantation in children. TCRdb ran MiXCR on the PCR reads and lists one entry per CDR3 protein. The repertoire holds approximately 520,000 distinct CDR3 sequences, with over 10% as singletons. Sequencing used PBMCs, mostly from graft donor cells, obtained 180 days after TCRalphabeta/CD19-depleted stem cell transplant. These receptors were collected from a female patient between 2 and 10 years old who had a stem cell transplant for aplastic anemia, so the T cells may come from the graft donor. Each CDR3 is given with its conserved first and last residue. Each record gives: J gene, D gene, V gene, clone size, CDR3 protein, CDR3 DNA. D genes are given only for firm matches. Rows give clone size only sometimes, using once, few, many, or a class for an expanded clone.

TRBJ1-2	TRBD1	TRBV5-1	many	CASSLERGGAYGYTF	TGCGCCAGCAGCTTGGAGAGAGGGGGCGCTTATGGCTACACCTTC
TRBJ2-7	TRBD1	TRBV7-9	.	CASSSNRTGVLEQYF	TGTGCCAGCAGCTCCAACCGGACAGGTGTCTTAGAGCAGTACTTC
TRBJ2-2	TRBD2	TRBV5-1	.	CASSVGGRLAGELFF	TGCGCCAGCAGCGTTGGCGGGAGACTCGCCGGGGAGCTGTTTTTT
TRBJ2-3	TRBD2	TRBV20-1	.	CSARLAITDTQYF	TGCAGTGCGAGACTAGCTATCACAGATACGCAGTATTTT
TRBJ2-7	.	TRBV29-1	many	CSAVRGESSYEQYF	TGCAGCGCCGTGCGGGGCGAAAGCTCCTACGAGCAGTACTTC
TRBJ2-1	.	TRBV12-3/TRBV12-4	many	CASSFLSRDEQFF	TGTGCCAGCAGTTTTTTAAGTCGCGATGAGCAGTTCTTC
TRBJ2-6	.	TRBV30	.	CARTAAGANVLTF	TGTGCCCGGACAGCAGCTGGGGCCAACGTCCTGACTTTC
TRBJ2-4	.	TRBV5-6	few	CASSLGPRDPDLAKNIQYF	TGTGCCAGCAGCTTGGGCCCTAGGGACCCGGATCTAGCCAAAAACATTCAGTACTTC
TRBJ2-5	.	TRBV6-5	few	CASSYGAIQETQYF	TGTGCCAGCAGTTACGGGGCCATTCAAGAGACCCAGTACTTC
TRBJ2-7	.	TRBV12-3/TRBV12-4	few	CASRKGNGARTYEQYF	TGTGCCAGCAGGAAGGGAAACGGGGCAAGAACCTACGAGCAGTACTTC
TRBJ1-2	.	TRBV4-3	few	CASSQDHGNYGYTF	TGCGCCAGCAGCCAAGATCACGGAAACTATGGCTACACCTTC